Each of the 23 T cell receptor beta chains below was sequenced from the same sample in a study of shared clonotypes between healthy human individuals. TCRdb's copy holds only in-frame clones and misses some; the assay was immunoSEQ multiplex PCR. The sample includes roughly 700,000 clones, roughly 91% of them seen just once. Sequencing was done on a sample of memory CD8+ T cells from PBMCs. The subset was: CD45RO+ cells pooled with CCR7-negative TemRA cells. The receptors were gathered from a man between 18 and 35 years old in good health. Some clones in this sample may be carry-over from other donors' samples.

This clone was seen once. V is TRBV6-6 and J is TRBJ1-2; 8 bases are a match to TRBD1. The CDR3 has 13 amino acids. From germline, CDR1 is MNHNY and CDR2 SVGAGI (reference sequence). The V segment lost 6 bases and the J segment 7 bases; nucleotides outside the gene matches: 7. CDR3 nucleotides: TGTGCCAGCAGCTACAGGGGGGAACTTGGCTACACCTTC. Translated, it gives CASSYRGELGYTF.

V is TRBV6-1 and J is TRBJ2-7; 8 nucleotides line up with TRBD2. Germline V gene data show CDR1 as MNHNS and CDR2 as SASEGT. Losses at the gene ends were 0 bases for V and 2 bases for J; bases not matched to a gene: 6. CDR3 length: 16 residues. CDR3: CASSEAWREVPYEQYF. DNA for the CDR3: TGTGCCAGCAGTGAAGCCTGGCGGGAGGTCCCCTACGAGCAGTACTTC.

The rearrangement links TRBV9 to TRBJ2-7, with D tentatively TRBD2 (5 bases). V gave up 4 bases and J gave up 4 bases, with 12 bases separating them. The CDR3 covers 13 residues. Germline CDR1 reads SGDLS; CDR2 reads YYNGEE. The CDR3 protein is CASSPGVAYEQYF. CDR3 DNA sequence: TGTGCCAGCAGCCCCGGGGTAGCTTACGAGCAGTACTTC.

The CDR3 DNA sequence: TGTGCCAGCAGTTGGGGATATTTCGATGAGCAGTTCTTC. Translated: CASSWGYFDEQFF. The chain recombines TRBV6-5 with TRBJ2-1; D is uncertain. Trimming removed 4 bases at V and 8 bases at J, with 12 bases between. The germline V gene has CDR1 MNHEY and CDR2 SVGAGI. This CDR3 has 13 amino acids.

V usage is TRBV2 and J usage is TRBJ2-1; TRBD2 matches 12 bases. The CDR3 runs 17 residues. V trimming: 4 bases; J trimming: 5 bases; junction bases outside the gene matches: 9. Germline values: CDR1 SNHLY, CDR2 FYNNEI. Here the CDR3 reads CASSVPSGRAFHNEQFF. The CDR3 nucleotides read TGTGCCAGCAGTGTACCTAGCGGGAGGGCCTTCCACAATGAGCAGTTCTTC.

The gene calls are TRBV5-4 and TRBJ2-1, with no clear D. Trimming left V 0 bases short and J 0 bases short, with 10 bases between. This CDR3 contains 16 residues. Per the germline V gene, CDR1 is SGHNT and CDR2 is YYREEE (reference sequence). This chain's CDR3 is CASSLGGQSSYNEQFF. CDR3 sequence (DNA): TGTGCCAGCAGCTTGGGTGGGCAGAGCTCCTACAATGAGCAGTTCTTC.

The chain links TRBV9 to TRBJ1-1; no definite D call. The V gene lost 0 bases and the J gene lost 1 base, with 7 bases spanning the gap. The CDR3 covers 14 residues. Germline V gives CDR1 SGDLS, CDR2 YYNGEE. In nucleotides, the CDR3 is TGTGCCAGCAGCGTAGGGTTCGGGAACACTGAAGCTTTCTTT. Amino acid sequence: CASSVGFGNTEAFF.

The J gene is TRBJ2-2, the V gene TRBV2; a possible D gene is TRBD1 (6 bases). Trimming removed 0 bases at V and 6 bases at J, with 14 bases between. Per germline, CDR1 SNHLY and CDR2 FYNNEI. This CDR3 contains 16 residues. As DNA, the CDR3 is TGTGCCAGCAGTGAAGCGCTTATCAGGGGTGCCGGGGAGCTGTTTTTT. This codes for CASSEALIRGAGELFF.

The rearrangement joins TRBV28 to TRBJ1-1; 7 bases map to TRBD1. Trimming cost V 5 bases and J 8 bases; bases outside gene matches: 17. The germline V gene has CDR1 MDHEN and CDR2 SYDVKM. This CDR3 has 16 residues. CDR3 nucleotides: TGTGCCAGCAGTCCTATAAGACAGGGATCTATGCACGAAGCTTTCTTT. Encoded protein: CASSPIRQGSMHEAFF. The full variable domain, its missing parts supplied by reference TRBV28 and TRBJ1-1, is DVKVTQSSRYLVKRTGEKVFLECVQDMDHENMFWYRQDPGLGLRLIYFSYDVKMKEKGDIPEGYSVSREKKERFSLILESASTNQTSMYLCASSPIRQGSMHEAFFGQGTRLTVV.

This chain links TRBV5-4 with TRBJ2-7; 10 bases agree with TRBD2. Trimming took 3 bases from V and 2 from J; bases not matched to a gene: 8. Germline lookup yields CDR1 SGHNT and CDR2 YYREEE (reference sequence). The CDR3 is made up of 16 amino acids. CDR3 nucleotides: TGTGCCAGCAGCTCCTATAGCGGGGGGTTAGCCTACGAGCAGTACTTC. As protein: CASSSYSGGLAYEQYF.

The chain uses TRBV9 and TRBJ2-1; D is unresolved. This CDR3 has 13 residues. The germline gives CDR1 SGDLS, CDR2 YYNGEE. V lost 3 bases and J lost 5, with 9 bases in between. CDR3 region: CASSDSAHNEQFF. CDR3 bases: TGTGCCAGCAGCGACTCGGCTCACAATGAGCAGTTCTTC.

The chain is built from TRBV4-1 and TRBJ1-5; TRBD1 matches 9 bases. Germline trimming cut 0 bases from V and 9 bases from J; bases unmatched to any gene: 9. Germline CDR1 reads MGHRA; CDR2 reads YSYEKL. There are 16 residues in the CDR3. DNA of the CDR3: TGCGCCAGCAGCCAAGATTTCGGGACAGGGTACCGGCCCCAGCATTTT. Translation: CASSQDFGTGYRPQHF.

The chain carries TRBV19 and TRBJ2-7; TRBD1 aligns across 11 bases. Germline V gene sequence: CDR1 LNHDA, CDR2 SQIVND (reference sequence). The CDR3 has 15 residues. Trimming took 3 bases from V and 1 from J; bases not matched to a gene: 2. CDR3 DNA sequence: TGTGCCAGTAGTATGGGGACAGGGGGATCCTACGAGCAGTACTTC. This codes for CASSMGTGGSYEQYF. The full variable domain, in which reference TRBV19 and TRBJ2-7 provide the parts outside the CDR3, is DGGITQSPKYLFRKEGQNVTLSCEQNLNHDAMYWYRQDPGQGLRLIYYSQIVNDFQKGDIAEGYSVSREKKESFPLTVTSAQKNPTAFYLCASSMGTGGSYEQYFGPGTRLTVT.

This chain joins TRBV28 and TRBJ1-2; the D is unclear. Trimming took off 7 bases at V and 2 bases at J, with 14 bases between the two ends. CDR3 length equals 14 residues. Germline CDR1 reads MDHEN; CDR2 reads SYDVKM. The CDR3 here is CASIVSRRNYGYTF. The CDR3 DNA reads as TGTGCCAGCATCGTATCGCGGCGGAACTATGGCTACACCTTC.

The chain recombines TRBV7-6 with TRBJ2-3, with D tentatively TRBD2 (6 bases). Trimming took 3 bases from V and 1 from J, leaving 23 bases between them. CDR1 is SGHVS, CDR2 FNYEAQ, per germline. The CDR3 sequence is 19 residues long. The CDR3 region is CASSFRRDQPSLGTDTQYF. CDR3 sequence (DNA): TGTGCCAGCAGCTTTCGGCGGGACCAGCCTAGTTTGGGCACAGATACGCAGTATTTT.

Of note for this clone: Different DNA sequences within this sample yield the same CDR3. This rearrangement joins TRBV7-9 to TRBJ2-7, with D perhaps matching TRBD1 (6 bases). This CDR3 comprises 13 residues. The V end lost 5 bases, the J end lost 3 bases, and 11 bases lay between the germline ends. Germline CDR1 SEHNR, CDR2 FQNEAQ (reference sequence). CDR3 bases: TGTGCCAGCAGCCCGGACAGAGACTACGAGCAGTACTTC. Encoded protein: CASSPDRDYEQYF.

CDR3 protein: CASRFWDRSYEQYF. The CDR3 DNA follows: TGTGCCAGCAGGTTTTGGGACAGGTCCTACGAGCAGTACTTC. The chain joins TRBV5-8 to TRBJ2-7, with 8 nucleotides matching TRBD1. Germline trimming cut 5 bases from V and 1 base from J; bases unmatched to any gene: 5. Germline CDR1 SGHTS, CDR2 YDEGEE. The CDR3 loop spans 14 amino acids.

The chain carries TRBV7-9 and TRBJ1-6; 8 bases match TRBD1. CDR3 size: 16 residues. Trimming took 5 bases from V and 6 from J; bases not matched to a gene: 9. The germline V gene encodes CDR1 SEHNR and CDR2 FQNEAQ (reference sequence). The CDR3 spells CASSPGDRIFNSPLHF. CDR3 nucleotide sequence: TGTGCCAGCAGCCCGGGGGACAGGATTTTTAATTCACCCCTCCACTTT.

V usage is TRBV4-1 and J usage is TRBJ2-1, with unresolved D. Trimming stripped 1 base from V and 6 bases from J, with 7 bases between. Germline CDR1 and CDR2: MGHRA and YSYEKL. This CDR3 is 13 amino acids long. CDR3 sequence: CASSQVGSNEQFF. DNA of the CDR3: TGCGCCAGCAGCCAAGTCGGAAGCAATGAGCAGTTCTTC.

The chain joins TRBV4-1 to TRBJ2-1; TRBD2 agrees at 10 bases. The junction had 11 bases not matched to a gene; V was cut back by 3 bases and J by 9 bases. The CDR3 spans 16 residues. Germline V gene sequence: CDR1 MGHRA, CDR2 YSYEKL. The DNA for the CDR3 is TGCGCCAGCAGCCAGGGGGCCAGCGGGAGGGCCGGTGAGCAGTTCTTC. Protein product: CASSQGASGRAGEQFF.

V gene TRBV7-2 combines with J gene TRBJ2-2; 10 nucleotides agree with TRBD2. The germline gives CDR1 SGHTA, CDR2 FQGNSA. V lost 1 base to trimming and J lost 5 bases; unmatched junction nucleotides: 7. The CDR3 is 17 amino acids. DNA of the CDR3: TGTGCCAGCAGCTTAGATCGGCTAGCGGGAGTAACCGGGGAGCTGTTTTTT. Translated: CASSLDRLAGVTGELFF. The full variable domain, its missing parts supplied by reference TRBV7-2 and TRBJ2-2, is GAGVSQSPSNKVTEKGKDVELRCDPISGHTALYWYRQSLGQGLEFLIYFQGNSAPDKSGLPSDRFSAERTGGSVSTLTIQRTQQEDSAVYLCASSLDRLAGVTGELFFGEGSRLTVL.

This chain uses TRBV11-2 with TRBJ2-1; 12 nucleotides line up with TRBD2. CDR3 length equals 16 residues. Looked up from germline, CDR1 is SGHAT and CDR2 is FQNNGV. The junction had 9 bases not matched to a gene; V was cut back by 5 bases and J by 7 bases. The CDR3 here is CASSPLTSGGENEQFF. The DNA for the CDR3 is TGTGCCAGCAGCCCCTTGACTAGCGGGGGTGAGAATGAGCAGTTCTTC.

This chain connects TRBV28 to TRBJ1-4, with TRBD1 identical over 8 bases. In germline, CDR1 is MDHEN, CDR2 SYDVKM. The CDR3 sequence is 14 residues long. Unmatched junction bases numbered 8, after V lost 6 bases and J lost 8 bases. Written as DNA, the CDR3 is TGTGCCAGCAGAGAACAGGGGGTTGACGAAAAACTGTTTTTT. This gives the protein CASREQGVDEKLFF.